This T cell receptor (beta chain) is from a study of shared clonotypes between healthy human individuals. A few counts support this clone. Unsorted PBMCs provided DNA that was sequenced on ten immunoSEQ deep assay plates. Measured with immunoSEQ multiplex PCR; TCRdb has only the in-frame clones, and not every one. The sample contains hundreds of thousands of clones, around 79% of which appear only once. The CDR3 totals 14 residues. The junction had 5 bases not matched to a gene; V was cut back by 3 bases and J by 6 bases. Looked up from germline, CDR1 is LNHNV and CDR2 is YYDKDF (reference sequence). Specimen: PBMCs. The clonotype was recovered from a woman aged 40 to 50 in good health. Some clones in this sample may be carry-over from other donors' samples. The chain recombines TRBV15 with TRBJ1-1; 9 positions match TRBD1. This CDR3 reads CATSRVDRGAEAFF. CDR3 sequence (DNA): TGTGCCACCAGCAGGGTGGACAGGGGTGCTGAAGCTTTCTTT.